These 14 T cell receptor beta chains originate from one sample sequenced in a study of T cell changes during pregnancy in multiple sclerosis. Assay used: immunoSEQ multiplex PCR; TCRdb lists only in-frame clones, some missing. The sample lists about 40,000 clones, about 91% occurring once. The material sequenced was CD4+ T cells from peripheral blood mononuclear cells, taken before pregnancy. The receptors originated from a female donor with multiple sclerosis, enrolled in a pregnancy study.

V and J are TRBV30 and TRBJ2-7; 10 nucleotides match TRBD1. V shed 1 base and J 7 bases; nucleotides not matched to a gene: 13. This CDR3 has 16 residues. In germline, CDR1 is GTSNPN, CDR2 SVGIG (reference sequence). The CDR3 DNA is TGTGCCTGGAGTGACCCTTCCGGGACAGGGGCGAGAGAGCAGTACTTC. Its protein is CAWSDPSGTGAREQYF.

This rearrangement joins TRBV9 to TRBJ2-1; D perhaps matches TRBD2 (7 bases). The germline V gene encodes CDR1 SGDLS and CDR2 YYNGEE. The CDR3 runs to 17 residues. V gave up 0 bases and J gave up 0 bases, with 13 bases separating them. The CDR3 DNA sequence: TGTGCCAGCAGCGTAGATGGCGGGGGCGTCTCCTACAATGAGCAGTTCTTC. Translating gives CASSVDGGGVSYNEQFF.

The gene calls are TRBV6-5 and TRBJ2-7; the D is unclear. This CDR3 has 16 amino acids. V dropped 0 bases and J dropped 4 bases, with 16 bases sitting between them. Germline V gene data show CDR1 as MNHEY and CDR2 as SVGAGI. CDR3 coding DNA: TGTGCCAGCAGTTACTCTTTAGATCCTCTCCCTTACGAGCAGTACTTC. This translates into CASSYSLDPLPYEQYF.

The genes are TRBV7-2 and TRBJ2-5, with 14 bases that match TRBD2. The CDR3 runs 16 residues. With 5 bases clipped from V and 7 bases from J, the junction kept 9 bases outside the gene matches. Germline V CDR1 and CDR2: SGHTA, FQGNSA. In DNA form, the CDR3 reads TGTGCCAGCAGCCTGACTAGCGGGGGGGGCTCGTGGACCCAGTACTTC. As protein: CASSLTSGGGSWTQYF.

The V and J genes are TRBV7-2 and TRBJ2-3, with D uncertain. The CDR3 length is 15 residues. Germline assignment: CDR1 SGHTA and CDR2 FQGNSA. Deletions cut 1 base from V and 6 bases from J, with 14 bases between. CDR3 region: CASSLVAARRDTQYF. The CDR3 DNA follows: TGTGCCAGCAGCTTAGTGGCCGCCCGCCGCGATACGCAGTATTTT.

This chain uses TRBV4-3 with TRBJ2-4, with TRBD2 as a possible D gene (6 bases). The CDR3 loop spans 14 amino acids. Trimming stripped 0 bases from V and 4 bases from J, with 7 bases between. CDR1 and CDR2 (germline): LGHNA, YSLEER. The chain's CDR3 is CASSQDGGKNIQYF. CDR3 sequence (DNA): TGCGCCAGCAGCCAAGACGGGGGTAAAAACATTCAGTACTTC.

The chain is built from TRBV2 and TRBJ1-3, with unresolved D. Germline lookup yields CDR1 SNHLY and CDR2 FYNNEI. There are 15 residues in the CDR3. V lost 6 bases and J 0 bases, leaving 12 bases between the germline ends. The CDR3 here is CASSPTPYSGNTIYF. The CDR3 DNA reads TGTGCCAGCAGCCCGACTCCTTACTCTGGAAACACCATATATTTT.

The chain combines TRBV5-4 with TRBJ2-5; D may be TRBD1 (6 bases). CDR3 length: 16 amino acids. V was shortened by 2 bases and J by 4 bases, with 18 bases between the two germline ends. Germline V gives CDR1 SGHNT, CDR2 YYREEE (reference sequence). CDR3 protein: CASSLGAGVGGETQYF. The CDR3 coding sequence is TGTGCCAGCAGCTTAGGAGCAGGGGTGGGTGGAGAGACCCAGTACTTC.

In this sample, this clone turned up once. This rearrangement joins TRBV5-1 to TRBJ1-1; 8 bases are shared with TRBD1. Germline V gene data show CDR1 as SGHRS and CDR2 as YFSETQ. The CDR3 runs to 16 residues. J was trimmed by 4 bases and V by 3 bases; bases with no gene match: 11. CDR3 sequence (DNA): TGCGCCAGCAGCTCCACAGCAATAACAGGGGGCACTGAAGCTTTCTTT. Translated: CASSSTAITGGTEAFF.

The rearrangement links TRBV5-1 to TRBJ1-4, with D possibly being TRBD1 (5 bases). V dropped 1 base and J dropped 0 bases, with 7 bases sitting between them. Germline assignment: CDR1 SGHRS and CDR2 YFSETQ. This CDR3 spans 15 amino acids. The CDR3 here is CASSLIQATNEKLFF. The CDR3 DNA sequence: TGCGCCAGCAGCTTGATACAGGCAACTAATGAAAAACTGTTTTTT. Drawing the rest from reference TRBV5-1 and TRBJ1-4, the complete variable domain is KAGVTQTPRYLIKTRGQQVTLSCSPISGHRSVSWYQQTPGQGLQFLFEYFSETQRNKGNFPGRFSGRQFSNSRSEMNVSTLELGDSALYLCASSLIQATNEKLFFGSGTQLSVL.

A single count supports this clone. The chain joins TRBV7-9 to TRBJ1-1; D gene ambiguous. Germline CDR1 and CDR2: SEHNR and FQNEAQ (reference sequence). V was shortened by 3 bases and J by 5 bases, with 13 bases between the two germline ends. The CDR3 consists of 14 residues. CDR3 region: CASSLEGKWTEAFF. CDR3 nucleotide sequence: TGTGCCAGCAGCTTGGAGGGAAAGTGGACTGAAGCTTTCTTT.

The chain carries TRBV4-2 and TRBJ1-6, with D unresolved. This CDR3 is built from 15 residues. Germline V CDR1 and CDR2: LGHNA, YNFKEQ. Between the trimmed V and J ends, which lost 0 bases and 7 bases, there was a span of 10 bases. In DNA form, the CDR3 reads TGTGCCAGCAGCCAAGAGAGGCGGCAAAATTCACCCCTCCACTTT. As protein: CASSQERRQNSPLHF.

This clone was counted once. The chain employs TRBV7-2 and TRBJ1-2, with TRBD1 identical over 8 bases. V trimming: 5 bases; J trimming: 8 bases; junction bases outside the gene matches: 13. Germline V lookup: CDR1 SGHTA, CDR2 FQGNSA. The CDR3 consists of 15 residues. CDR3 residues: CASSAWTGRKEGYTF. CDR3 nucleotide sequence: TGTGCCAGCAGCGCCTGGACAGGGCGTAAGGAGGGCTACACCTTC.

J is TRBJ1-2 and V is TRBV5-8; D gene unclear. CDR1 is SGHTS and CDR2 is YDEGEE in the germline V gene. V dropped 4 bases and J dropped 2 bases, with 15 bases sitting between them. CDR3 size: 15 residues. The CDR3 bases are TGTGCCAGCAGCCTTGCGTTGGGCGCCAACTATGGCTACACCTTC. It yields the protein CASSLALGANYGYTF. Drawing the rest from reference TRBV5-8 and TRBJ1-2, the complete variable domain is EAGVTQSPTHLIKTRGQQATLRCSPISGHTSVYWYQQALGLGLQFLLWYDEGEERNRGNFPPRFSGRQFPNYSSELNVNALELEDSALYLCASSLALGANYGYTFGSGTRLTVV.